This T cell receptor beta chain was retrieved from a study of cytomegalovirus exposure and HLA in healthy donors. Whole-study results and caveats: Available immune exposure information was restricted to CMV serostatus only. Sequencing likely caused a cluster of highly shared sequence variants. TCR beta sequences numbering over 15,000 were associated with HLA alleles at 0.05 false discovery rate in a later analysis.

The PCR had 60 Vbeta and 13 Jbeta primers. Clones were read by immunoSEQ multiplex PCR, and TCRdb kept only the in-frame ones, dropping some. The table shows approximately 82,000 clones, with about two thirds occurring only once. In the case of this clone: Its antigen is unknown.

The receptor comes from a woman aged 25 to 39 in good health and CMV-seropositive. The material sequenced was PBMCs.

CDR3 residues: CASSIQGLGGIQYF. CDR3 DNA: TGTGCCAGCAGCATCCAGGGCCTTGGGGGGATCCAGTACTTC. The V call is TRBV7-2, the J call TRBJ2-5, with D maybe TRBD2 (6 bases). Trimming removed 5 bases from V and 10 bases from J, with 20 bases in between. The germline V gene has CDR1 SGHTA and CDR2 FQGNSA. The CDR3 sequence is 14 residues long.